This is a list of T cell receptor beta chains from one sample in a study of T cells in Graves' hyperthyroidism and ophthalmopathy. TCRdb ran MiXCR on the multiplex PCR reads and lists one entry per CDR3 protein. The table includes about 560,000 distinct CDR3 sequences, 15% to 17% detected once. Sequenced sample: blood. These receptors came from a woman aged 30 to 39 with Graves' hyperthyroidism. The CDR3 runs from the conserved cysteine through the conserved F or W. Clone size is shown for a subset of rows, as once, few, many or a class of expanded clone.

few | TRBV30 | CAWQPGQPYGYTF
. | TRBV5-4 | CASSSVETDTQYF
many | TRBV20-1 | CSARGREAYYNEQFF
many | TRBV7-3 | CASSTLPKREPNEQFF
many | TRBV20-1 | CSAFGRAGGRNEQFF
many | TRBV12-3/TRBV12-4 | CASGPHGGRADTQYF
many | TRBV27 | CASSFGQGAFGYTF
. | TRBV5-1 | CASSLVGLAGAPDTQYF
few | TRBV19 | CASSIVGRRTGELFF
. | TRBV20-1 | CSARDPFRQGSSGNTIYF
many | TRBV7-9 | CASSLEHGLAGGIHNEQFF
many | TRBV20-1 | CSARTTIRGNQPQHF
many | TRBV7-8 | CASSTRTSRELFF
many | TRBV20-1 | CSVAKGGMNTEAFF
. | TRBV20-1 | CSARRLISDTQYF
many | TRBV20-1 | CSAEPGLRTGELFF
many | TRBV27 | CASRPSRASGSYEQYF
. | TRBV6-2/TRBV6-3 | CASNRRGESTYEQYF
few | TRBV7-9 | CASSLLTSGRLPNTGELFF
many | TRBV20-1 | CSARVGLALYNEQFF
. | TRBV6-5 | CASSYGLAGNAYEQYF
many | TRBV5-1 | CASGTGAEQYF
. | TRBV19 | CASTRDRGQAQPQHF
few | TRBV4-3 | CASSHLPGTGGTGELFF
many | TRBV5-6 | CASSLTSDHTQYF
few | TRBV18 | CASSPPGVAYEKLFF
many | TRBV20-1 | CSAWTVPVLNTEAFF
many | TRBV28 | CASSTRTGRSYNEQFF
. | TRBV27 | CTSSSRLQGTYGYTF
many | TRBV5-1 | CASTAGWNTGELFF